This TCR beta chain was observed in a study of glioma-infiltrating T cells after dendritic cell vaccination (dated by TCRdb to the mid-2010s). Background for the entire study: The cohort comprised about 15 glioblastoma patients from Phase I and II dendritic cell vaccination trials, 9 newly diagnosed and 6 with recurrent disease. Between the early 2000s and the early 2010s, the patients were given dendritic cell vaccination pulsed with autologous tumor lysate. Tumor-infiltrating lymphocyte content was quantified and tumor and blood repertoires were compared in dendritic cell-vaccinated glioblastoma patients by deep sequencing of TCR beta CDR3 regions. Each patient was given three intradermal dendritic cell vaccine injections, spaced two weeks apart, in the arm below the axilla. To make the vaccine, monocyte-derived dendritic cells were cultured for six to eight days with IL-4 and GM-CSF and then pulsed overnight with autologous tumor lysate. Survival after dendritic cell vaccination was correlated with TCR sequencing metrics, such as TIL content and the overlap between tumor and blood repertoires. General study outcomes and caveats: TCR clonality showed no direct relationship with survival, which suggests that a diverse polyclonal response may be important. The TCR overlap response model with three groups was called speculative and said to need prospective validation. Longer time to progression and overall survival after dendritic cell vaccination were predicted by higher estimated pretreatment TIL content. The cohort was small and heterogeneous, and full blood and tumor sets were available for few patients, with initial-recurrent tumor pairs available for even fewer patients.

Using the immunoSEQ assay, TCRB CDR3 regions were amplified from roughly 2.1 micrograms of genomic DNA, or from all available DNA when less than that was on hand. The multiplex PCR relied on 60 forward primers for TCR V beta segments and 13 reverse primers for J beta segments. To estimate the number of reads per starting template, synthetic control templates were added to each sample at limiting dilution. The Illumina HiSeq System generated sequencing reads of 87 bp. The original methods were these. PCR and sequencing errors were removed by a nearest neighbor algorithm that merged closely related sequences. TCR overlap was defined as the percentage of unique tumor TCR beta sequences that were also present in the same patient's peripheral blood. In TCRdb, the immuneACCESS table is reduced to in-frame sequences with V and J assigned. These tables do not hold every clone; where another copy was compared, an unresolved V gene accounts for under half, and the others remain unexplained. V and J calls and clone size are as listed in that table; D and trimming were resolved from the DNA. The sample yields approximately 99,000 clones; 65% to 85% were counted once. The top ten clones comprise 5.4% of the sample.

Remarks on this clone: Its antigen is currently not known. Base-call qualities are not available, and no considerably larger clone is one nucleotide away.

Explained via the paper, the time point label denotes: after dendritic cell vaccination, including at tumor progression/relapse. Selection of patients required sufficient residual fresh-frozen tumor tissue and over two years of available survival data. Molecular status otherwise varied across the glioblastoma patients, but none of them carried an isocitrate dehydrogenase mutation. PBMC were collected before vaccination, two weeks after the third vaccination, and at tumor progression when it occurred. The Qiagen DNeasy Blood extraction Kit was used to extract genomic DNA. The CDR3 has 15 amino acids, counting the end cysteine and phenylalanine. CDR3 DNA is the only sequence kept; it has 45 bases, read in frame from the first base. CDR1 and CDR2 are read off the germline V gene (reference sequence) as GTSNPN and SVGIG. For this chain, trimming is 5 bases at the V end and 2 bases at the J end, and the number of junction bases without a gene match is 5.

This chain joins TRBV30 to TRBJ2-3; a stretch of 12 junction bases matches TRBD2. The receptor comes from a human donor with glioblastoma. Here the sequenced sample was blood, taken after dendritic cell vaccination. The CDR3 region: CAWSRLAGATDTQYF. The DNA sequence is as follows: TGTGCCTGGTCCCGACTAGCGGGGGCCACAGATACGCAGTATTTT. The full variable domain, with segments outside the CDR3 supplied by the reference TRBV30 and TRBJ2-3 proteins, appears as SQTIHQWPATLVQPVGSPLSLECTVEGTSNPNLYWYRQAAGRGLQLLFYSVGIGQISSEVPQNLSASRPQDRQFILSSKKLLLSDSGFYLCAWSRLAGATDTQYFGPGTRLTVL.